This TCR beta chain comes out of a study of blood T cell repertoires in COVID-19 (dated by TCRdb to about 2020). The study in broad terms: The collaborator samples originated in the United States, Italy and Spain and spanned the acute and convalescent phases of COVID-19. Where available, HLA class I and class II types were taken from metadata supplied by the sample provider and were not determined by assay-based typing. Samples were obtained from the ongoing ImmuneRACE study (first 160 participants) and from about 1,300 subjects provided by 6 global collaborators. Nearly every sample came with metadata listing a de-identified subject ID, COVID-19 status, age in years and sex. The repertoires were released in a freely available public database intended as a resource for research on the immune response to SARS-CoV-2. The dataset comprised deeply sampled blood TCRbeta repertoires from subjects exposed to, actively infected with, or recovered from COVID-19. The prospective study material was composed of cDNA or gDNA derived from T cells, B-cell-depleted T cells, or PBMCs.

The immunoSEQ Assay, a bias-controlled multiplex PCR, was used to amplify TCRbeta CDR3 regions from genomic DNA. Under the source paper's analysis protocol: The number of nucleated cells in each sample was estimated by amplification of reference gene primers within the assay. To quantify the absolute abundance of each unique TCRbeta CDR3 rearrangement, sequence reads were collapsed and filtered. For each sample, productive Simpson clonality was calculated as the square root of Simpson's diversity index over productive rearrangements. TCRdb carries this immuneACCESS record with in-frame sequences only. Its versions omit some clonotypes, under half of them owing to an unresolved V gene in the studies checked, with the rest unexplained. V and J calls plus clone size are reproduced from that table; the DNA served to infer D and trimming. This sample lists about 120,000 clones; about 85% were detected once. The ten top clones hold 10% to 15% of the sample.

For this clone: Its recognized antigen is unknown. The input lacks base qualities; no much larger clone sits a single base away.

Each collaborating institution followed its own protocols to collect whole blood in K2EDTA tubes. Collaborator samples were shipped for TCRbeta analysis as frozen whole blood, isolated PBMCs, or DNA extracted from either sample type. V is cut by 0 bases and J by 5 bases, and the space between the germline ends is 6 bases. Reading from cysteine to phenylalanine, the CDR3 counts 13 amino acids. Only the CDR3 DNA is retained, 39 bases long and in frame from the first base. From the germline V gene, CDR1 is SGHTA and CDR2 is FQGNSA. Overall results and qualifications from the work: Clinical and demographic metadata were provided uncurated, with the amount varying by source and participant.

This TCR derives from a human donor in a cohort sampled during active COVID-19. The receptor chain draws on TRBV7-2 and TRBJ2-3, with the D gene call left open. Sequencing input: peripheral blood. In nucleotides, the sequence is TGTGCCAGCAGCTTAGCGTTGAGAGATACGCAGTATTTT. Translation gives CASSLALRDTQYF.